This TCR beta chain originates from a study of cytomegalovirus exposure and HLA in healthy donors. The CDR3 contains 16 residues. CDR1 is MNHEY and CDR2 is SMNVEV in the germline V gene (reference sequence). Trimming at V came to 3 bases and at J to 8 bases, leaving 12 bases not matched to a gene. The PCR employed 60 Vbeta primers together with 13 Jbeta primers. TCRdb keeps only in-frame clones here, not all; method: immunoSEQ multiplex PCR. The sample contains around 89,000 clones, over 60% of which appear only once. Healthy bone marrow donors supplied every sample. Study-wide results and limits: Donor immune exposure was known only as CMV serostatus.

Worth noting for this clone: Its antigen is not identified.

The source material was PBMCs. The chain is built from TRBV27 and TRBJ1-4, with TRBD1 matching over 7 bases. This TCR derives from a man aged 35-49 years in good health and CMV-seronegative. CDR3 in DNA: TGTGCCAGCAGTTTTATTCTAATGACAGGGCCGGAAAAACTGTTTTTT. Its protein product is CASSFILMTGPEKLFF.